This entry lists 5 T cell receptor beta chains sequenced from one sample in a study of cytomegalovirus exposure and HLA in healthy donors. 13 Jbeta primers and 60 Vbeta primers were used for the PCR. TCRdb keeps only in-frame clones here, not all; method: immunoSEQ multiplex PCR. The sample records about 150,000 clones, around 66% being singletons. Material for sequencing was PBMCs. These TCRs come from a woman between 25 and 40 years old in good health and CMV-seropositive.

This clone was observed at least ten times. V and J are TRBV6-1 and TRBJ1-6; TRBD1 matches at 8 bases. CDR1 MNHNS and CDR2 SASEGT come from the germline V gene. The junction had 6 bases not matched to a gene; V was cut back by 2 bases and J by 9 bases. The CDR3 is 15 residues long. The CDR3 reads CASSEIAGGVSPLHF. In nucleotides, the CDR3 is TGTGCCAGCAGTGAAATTGCAGGGGGCGTTTCACCCCTCCACTTT.

This clone was seen only a few times. The V and J genes are TRBV5-6 and TRBJ2-1, with a tentative D call TRBD2 (5 bases). Germline lookup yields CDR1 SGHDT and CDR2 YYEEEE. V was pared by 0 bases and J by 6 bases, with 7 bases between. This CDR3 contains 13 residues. The CDR3 DNA follows: TGTGCCAGCAGCTTGGGAGGGCCCAATGAGCAGTTCTTC. Its translation: CASSLGGPNEQFF.

This clone was seen a handful of times. The chain has TRBV30 and TRBJ2-1; a possible D gene is TRBD1 (5 bases). Trimming stripped 0 bases from V and 8 bases from J, with 20 bases between. CDR1 and CDR2 from the germline V gene are GTSNPN and SVGIG (reference sequence). CDR3 length equals 16 residues. The CDR3 spells CAWSVQGGFARDEQFF. CDR3 coding DNA: TGTGCCTGGAGTGTTCAGGGTGGGTTTGCTCGCGATGAGCAGTTCTTC.

The chain couples TRBV2 to TRBJ2-7; TRBD1 agrees at 7 bases. CDR3 size: 13 residues. V was clipped by 8 bases and J by 2 bases; unmatched bases: 6. Germline V gives CDR1 SNHLY, CDR2 FYNNEI. The DNA of the CDR3 is TGTGCCAGCGGAAGGACAGGCCCCTACGAGCAGTACTTC. Its protein product is CASGRTGPYEQYF.

V usage is TRBV5-5 and J usage is TRBJ2-1; weak D call: TRBD1 (6 bases). V was pared by 3 bases and J by 3 bases, with 7 bases between. Germline V gene data show CDR1 as SGHKS and CDR2 as YYEKEE (reference sequence). This CDR3 comprises 13 residues. The CDR3 loop is CASSWTVYNEQFF. DNA for the CDR3: TGTGCCAGCAGCTGGACAGTCTACAATGAGCAGTTCTTC. The entire variable domain, with the rest obtained from reference TRBV5-5 and TRBJ2-1, is as follows: DAGVTQSPTHLIKTRGQQVTLRCSPISGHKSVSWYQQVLGQGPQFIFQYYEKEERGRGNFPDRFSARQFPNYSSELNVNALLLGDSALYLCASSWTVYNEQFFGPGTRLTVL.